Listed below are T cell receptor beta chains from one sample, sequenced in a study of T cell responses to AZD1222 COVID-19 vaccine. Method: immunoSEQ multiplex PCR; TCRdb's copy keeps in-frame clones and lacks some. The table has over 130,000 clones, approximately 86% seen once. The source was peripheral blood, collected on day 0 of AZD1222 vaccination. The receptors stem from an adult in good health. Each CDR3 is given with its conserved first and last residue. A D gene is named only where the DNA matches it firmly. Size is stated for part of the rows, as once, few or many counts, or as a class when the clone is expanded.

CATRDRGGTYNEQFF	TGTGCCACCAGGGACAGGGGAGGGACCTACAATGAGCAGTTCTTC	NA	TRBD1	TRBV28	TRBJ2-1
CASSVDLRNEQFF	TGTGCCAGCAGCGTGGACCTTCGGAATGAGCAGTTCTTC	few	NA	TRBV9	TRBJ2-1
CASRLLDEQFF	TGCGCCAGCAGACTTCTCGATGAGCAGTTCTTC	NA	NA	TRBV5-1	TRBJ2-1
CSVEDESYRAFF	TGCAGCGTTGAAGATGAGTCTTATCGGGCTTTCTTT	NA	NA	TRBV29-1	TRBJ1-1
CASSDYSGDFYEQYF	TGTGCCAGCAGTGATTATTCCGGGGACTTCTACGAGCAGTACTTC	NA	NA	TRBV6-1	TRBJ2-7
CASSASSRSGNTIYF	TGTGCCAGCAGCGCCAGCTCACGCTCTGGAAACACCATATATTTT	NA	NA	TRBV9	TRBJ1-3
CASSFTDTQYF	TGCGCCAGCAGCTTCACAGATACGCAGTATTTT	NA	NA	TRBV5-1	TRBJ2-3
CASRPGVHWDSNSPLHF	TGTGCCAGCAGACCAGGCGTTCATTGGGACAGCAATTCACCCCTCCACTTT	NA	TRBD1	TRBV28	TRBJ1-6
CASSWSAGDHTGELFF	TGTGCCAGCAGCTGGTCAGCGGGAGATCACACCGGGGAGCTGTTTTTT	NA	TRBD2	TRBV11-3	TRBJ2-2
CASSARQGNGYTF	TGTGCCAGTAGTGCCCGACAGGGAAATGGCTACACCTTC	NA	TRBD1	TRBV19	TRBJ1-2
CASSLLENTEAFF	TGTGCCAGCAGTTTACTAGAGAACACTGAAGCTTTCTTT	NA	NA	TRBV27	TRBJ1-1
CASSVTAPIGYTF	TGTGCCAGCAGTGTGACAGCTCCGATCGGCTACACCTTC	NA	NA	TRBV6-4	TRBJ1-2
CASSKIVGENGYTF	TGTGCCAGCAGCAAAATCGTCGGGGAAAATGGCTACACCTTC	NA	NA	TRBV21-1	TRBJ1-2
CASSQAGDGYTF	TGTGCCAGCAGCCAAGCCGGGGATGGCTACACCTTC	NA	NA	TRBV4-2	TRBJ1-2
CASSLTQGQFGNTIYF	TGTGCCAGCAGCTTGACTCAGGGGCAGTTTGGAAACACCATATATTTT	NA	NA	TRBV5-8	TRBJ1-3
CARLNPGYTF	TGTGCCCGACTTAACCCTGGCTACACCTTC	NA	NA	TRBV30	TRBJ1-2
CASSLQGAGQPQHF	TGTGCCAGCAGCCTACAGGGGGCGGGTCAGCCCCAGCATTTT	NA	TRBD1	TRBV9	TRBJ1-5
CAWSVMGGQYF	TGTGCCTGGAGTGTAATGGGGGGACAGTACTTC	NA	NA	TRBV30	TRBJ2-7
CAWNRRSGNTIYF	TGTGCCTGGAACAGGCGCTCTGGAAACACCATATATTTT	NA	NA	TRBV30	TRBJ1-3
CASRTQGGSDNSPLHF	TGTGCCAGTAGAACACAGGGGGGATCGGATAATTCACCCCTCCACTTT	medium-sized	TRBD1	TRBV19	TRBJ1-6
CASSLAGFTEAFF	TGTGCCAGCAGCTTGGCGGGATTTACTGAAGCTTTCTTT	NA	NA	TRBV5-4	TRBJ1-1
CSVEGQIETQYF	TGCAGCGTCGAGGGGCAAATAGAGACCCAGTACTTC	few	NA	TRBV29-1	TRBJ2-5
CAYIVSSYNEQFF	TGTGCCTACATAGTGAGCTCCTACAATGAGCAGTTCTTC	NA	NA	TRBV30	TRBJ2-1
CASSERGLAVTDTQYF	TGTGCCAGCAGCGAGAGGGGACTAGCGGTCACAGATACGCAGTATTTT	NA	TRBD2	TRBV7-6	TRBJ2-3
CATSRRRLGGQPQHF	TGTGCCACCAGCAGACGACGCCTGGGAGGTCAGCCCCAGCATTTT	NA	NA	TRBV15	TRBJ1-5
CASRRDSGRADF	TGTGCCAGTAGACGGGACAGCGGCCGTGCGGATTTT	NA	TRBD1	TRBV19	TRBJ1-3
CASNTGGGNQPQHF	TGTGCCAGCAATACTGGGGGAGGCAATCAGCCCCAGCATTTT	NA	NA	TRBV2	TRBJ1-5
CASSPGPGNQPQHF	TGTGCCAGCAGCCCGGGGCCGGGGAATCAGCCCCAGCATTTT	NA	NA	TRBV5-6	TRBJ1-5
CASSQEMGPPTQYF	TGTGCCAGCAGCCAAGAGATGGGGCCTCCGACCCAGTACTTC	NA	NA	TRBV3-1/TRBV3-2	TRBJ2-5
CASRGPSGYTYNEQFF	TGTGCCAGCAGGGGTCCTAGCGGGTATACCTACAATGAGCAGTTCTTC	NA	TRBD2	TRBV28	TRBJ2-1
CASSQATSGPSSYNEQFF	TGTGCCAGTAGCCAGGCGACTAGCGGGCCAAGCTCCTACAATGAGCAGTTCTTC	once	TRBD2	TRBV19	TRBJ2-1
CASSLDTSGRAYEQYF	TGTGCCAGCAGCCTCGATACCAGCGGGAGGGCCTACGAGCAGTACTTC	NA	TRBD2	TRBV7-2	TRBJ2-7
CASSVGPLGSEQYF	TGTGCCAGCAGCGTAGGCCCTCTCGGATCCGAGCAGTACTTC	NA	NA	TRBV9	TRBJ2-7
CASSFSQANYEQYF	TGTGCCAGCAGCTTCTCCCAAGCGAACTACGAGCAGTACTTC	NA	NA	TRBV11-1	TRBJ2-7
CGTGVFSGANVLTF	TGCGGGACGGGGGTGTTCTCTGGGGCCAACGTCCTGACTTTC	NA	NA	TRBV27	TRBJ2-6
CAWSVRAGSTSEQYF	TGTGCCTGGAGTGTACGGGCGGGCTCAACCAGCGAGCAGTACTTC	NA	NA	TRBV30	TRBJ2-7
CASSAQTGGNEKLFF	TGTGCCAGCAGCGCACAGACAGGGGGTAATGAAAAACTGTTTTTT	NA	TRBD1	TRBV7-2	TRBJ1-4
CASTSVRAAYGYTF	TGTGCCAGCACCTCCGTACGGGCAGCCTACGGCTACACCTTC	once	NA	TRBV6-5	TRBJ1-2
CASSQAGDTIYF	TGTGCCAGCAGTCAAGCAGGAGACACCATATATTTT	NA	NA	TRBV28	TRBJ1-3
CASSTTGGEQFF	TGTGCCAGCAGCACAACAGGGGGTGAGCAGTTCTTC	NA	TRBD1	TRBV27	TRBJ2-1
CASSPGVAGGEETQYF	TGTGCCAGCAGCCCAGGGGTAGCGGGAGGGGAAGAGACCCAGTACTTC	NA	TRBD2	TRBV5-4	TRBJ2-5
CASSSLRGGTQYF	TGTGCCAGCAGCTCATTACGGGGCGGGACCCAGTACTTC	NA	NA	TRBV7-9	TRBJ2-5
CASSFSSTQYF	TGTGCCAGCAGTTTCTCCTCTACGCAGTATTTT	NA	NA	TRBV6-2/TRBV6-3	TRBJ2-3